This TCR beta chain is drawn from a study of blood T cell repertoires in COVID-19. Study as a whole: There were acute and convalescent COVID-19 samples, and they came from the United States, Italy and Spain.

Germline CDR1 is LNHDA and CDR2 is SQIVND (reference sequence). The CDR3 loop spans 13 amino acids. Trimming removed 9 bases from V and 0 bases from J, with 11 bases in between. Clones were read by immunoSEQ multiplex PCR, and TCRdb kept only the in-frame ones, dropping some. The data contain about 130,000 clones, around 85% of them singletons. The TCR comes from a human donor in a cohort sampled during active COVID-19. Sequencing was performed on peripheral blood. The rearrangement links TRBV19 to TRBJ1-1; D perhaps matches TRBD1 (5 bases). In nucleotides, the CDR3 is TGTGCCAGCTCGACAGTTTTGAACACTGAAGCTTTCTTT. It encodes CASSTVLNTEAFF.